The 7 T cell receptor beta chains below all came from one sample that was sequenced in a study of blood T cells in healthy people across ages. For the second PCR, which ran for about 7 to 12 cycles, a sample-barcoded 5' primer and a J-beta primer mix were used. TCRdb processed the 5' RACE reads anew with MiXCR; each CDR3 protein has one entry. The sample includes some 900,000 distinct CDR3 sequences, roughly 50% of them seen just once. Material for sequencing was blood. These receptors all come from a man aged 25 to 40 in good health.

This clonotype was counted only a few times. This chain uses TRBV24-1 with TRBJ2-1; D unresolved. The germline V gene encodes CDR1 KGHDR and CDR2 SFDVKD. The V gene lost 5 bases and the J gene lost 10 bases, with 8 bases spanning the gap. CDR3 length: 11 residues. The CDR3 protein is CATSGVEEQFF. CDR3 sequence (DNA): TGTGCCACCAGTGGGGTCGAAGAGCAGTTCTTC.

The rearrangement links TRBV6-5 to TRBJ1-5; no definite D call. The V gene's germline CDR1 is MNHEY and CDR2 SVGAGI. The CDR3 sequence is 14 residues long. Trimming cost V 6 bases and J 2 bases, with 11 bases left between them. The chain's CDR3 is CASRPAWGNQPQHF. The CDR3, as DNA: TGTGCCAGCAGGCCCGCATGGGGCAATCAGCCCCAGCATTTT.

This clonotype came up a few times. The chain links TRBV28 to TRBJ2-7; TRBD1 matches 12 bases. The CDR3 length is 16 residues. Looked up from germline, CDR1 is MDHEN and CDR2 is SYDVKM. V shed 5 bases and J 10 bases; nucleotides not matched to a gene: 15. The CDR3 DNA follows: TGTGCCAGCAGTCGAACATGGGGGACAGGGGGCGAGAAACAGTACTTC. Translating gives CASSRTWGTGGEKQYF.

The genes are TRBV6-2 or TRBV6-3 and TRBJ2-5; TRBD2 aligns across 10 bases. This CDR3 has 17 residues. Trimming took 2 bases from V and 7 from J; bases not matched to a gene: 13. Germline V gene sequence: CDR1 MNHEY, CDR2 SVGEGT. CDR3 residues: CASSYEAGGPEEVTQYF. The CDR3 DNA follows: TGTGCCAGCAGTTACGAAGCGGGGGGGCCCGAAGAAGTGACCCAGTACTTC.

The chain is built from TRBV10-3 and TRBJ1-1; D remains unclear. Germline CDR1 reads ENHRY; CDR2 reads SYGVKD. There are 13 residues in the CDR3. With 6 bases removed from V and 3 bases from J, the gap between germline ends came to 11 bases. In DNA, the CDR3 is TGTGCCATCAGCCCGGGGAGAGACACTGAAGCTTTCTTT. This encodes CAISPGRDTEAFF.

The J gene is TRBJ2-2, the V gene TRBV6-5; no clear D. Germline loops: CDR1 MNHEY, CDR2 SVGAGI. The length of the CDR3 is 14 residues. Trimming took off 2 bases at V and 5 bases at J, with 9 bases between the two ends. The CDR3 loop is CASSYRWQTGELFF. CDR3 bases: TGTGCCAGCAGTTACCGGTGGCAGACCGGGGAGCTGTTTTTT.

The chain employs TRBV7-2 and TRBJ2-5, with TRBD2 matching 10 bases. The J call may be faulty, since TRBJ2-7 better matches the DNA end. Germline V gene sequence: CDR1 SGHTA, CDR2 FQGNSA. There are 17 residues in the CDR3. This chain's CDR3 is CASSLAASGGITYEQYF. The CDR3 DNA reads as TGTGCCAGCAGCTTAGCGGCTAGCGGGGGAATTACCTACGAGCAGTACTTC.